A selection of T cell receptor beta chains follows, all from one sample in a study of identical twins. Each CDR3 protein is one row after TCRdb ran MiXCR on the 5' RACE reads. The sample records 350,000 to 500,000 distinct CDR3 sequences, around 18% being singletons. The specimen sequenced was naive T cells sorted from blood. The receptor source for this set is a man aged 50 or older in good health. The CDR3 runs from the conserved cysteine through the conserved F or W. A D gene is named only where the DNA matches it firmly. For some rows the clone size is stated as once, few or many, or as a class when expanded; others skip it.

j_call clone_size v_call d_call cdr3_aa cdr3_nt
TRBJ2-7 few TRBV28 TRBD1 CASKGQGKGYEQYF TGTGCCAGCAAGGGACAGGGTAAAGGCTACGAGCAGTACTTC
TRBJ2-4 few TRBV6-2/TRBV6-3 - CASRHKLTSTKNIQYF TGTGCCAGCAGACACAAATTGACCTCGACCAAAAACATTCAGTACTTC
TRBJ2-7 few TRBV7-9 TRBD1 CASSLEPGQGAYEQYF TGTGCCAGCAGCTTAGAACCGGGACAGGGGGCCTACGAGCAGTACTTC
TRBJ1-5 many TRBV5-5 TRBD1 CASSFGDRHNQPQHF TGTGCCAGCAGCTTTGGGGACAGACACAATCAGCCCCAGCATTTT
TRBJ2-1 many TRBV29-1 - CSVVGGGGSYNEQFF TGCAGCGTTGTCGGAGGGGGGGGATCCTACAATGAGCAGTTCTTC
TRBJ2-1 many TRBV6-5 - CASSPRRQLYNEQFF TGTGCCAGCAGTCCTCGACGCCAGCTTTACAATGAGCAGTTCTTC
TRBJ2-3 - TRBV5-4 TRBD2 CASSFVAGEPTDTQYF TGTGCCAGCAGCTTCGTAGCGGGGGAACCCACAGATACGCAGTATTTT
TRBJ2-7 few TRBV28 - CASREGPTYEQYF TGTGCCAGCAGGGAAGGGCCCACCTACGAGCAGTACTTC
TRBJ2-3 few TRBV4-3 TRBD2 CASSPSLAGTDTQYF TGCGCCAGCAGCCCGTCACTAGCGGGAACAGATACGCAGTATTTT
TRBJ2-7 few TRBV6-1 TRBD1 CASRNTGTGSYEQYF TGTGCCAGCAGGAACACCGGGACAGGGTCCTACGAGCAGTACTTC
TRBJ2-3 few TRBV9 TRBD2 CASSVASGRREGPDTQYF TGTGCCAGCAGCGTAGCCAGCGGGAGGAGGGAGGGACCAGATACGCAGTATTTT
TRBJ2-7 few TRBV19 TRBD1 CASSVGAAGGRYEQYF TGTGCCAGTAGTGTGGGAGCGGCAGGGGGCCGATACGAGCAGTACTTC
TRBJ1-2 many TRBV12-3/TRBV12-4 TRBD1 CASSLRGQGIFSGYTF TGTGCCAGCAGTCTCAGGGGACAGGGGATTTTTAGTGGCTACACCTTC
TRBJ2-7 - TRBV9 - CASSVGGSGTGEQYF TGTGCCAGCAGCGTAGGAGGTAGCGGGACAGGCGAGCAGTACTTC
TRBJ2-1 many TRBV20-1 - CSARVFGEQFF TGCAGTGCTAGAGTTTTCGGTGAGCAGTTCTTC
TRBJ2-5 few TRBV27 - CASRPGGLGTQYF TGTGCCAGCAGACCTGGGGGGTTAGGGACCCAGTACTTC
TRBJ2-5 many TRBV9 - CASSPLGGGETQYF TGTGCCAGCAGCCCCCTGGGAGGGGGAGAGACCCAGTACTTC
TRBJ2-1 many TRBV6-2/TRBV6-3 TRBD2 CASSLRASGRAGNEQFF TGTGCCAGCAGTCTCCGCGCGAGCGGGAGGGCAGGGAATGAGCAGTTCTTC
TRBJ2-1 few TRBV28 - CASTVLASYNEQFF TGTGCCAGCACGGTCCTAGCGTCTTACAATGAGCAGTTCTTC
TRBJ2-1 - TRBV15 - CATSRDRQTYNEQFF TGTGCCACCAGCAGAGATCGACAGACTTACAATGAGCAGTTCTTC
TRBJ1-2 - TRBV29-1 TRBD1 CSVGQAAYGHTF TGCAGCGTCGGACAGGCGGCCTATGGCCACACCTTC
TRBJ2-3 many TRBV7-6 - CASSLVSVATDTQYF TGTGCCAGCAGCTTAGTATCGGTAGCTACAGATACGCAGTATTTT
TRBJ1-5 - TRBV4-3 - CASSPRADQPQHF TGCGCCAGCAGCCCTCGGGCCGATCAGCCCCAGCATTTT
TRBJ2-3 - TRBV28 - CASSLQGIPQYF TGTGCCAGCAGTTTACAGGGAATTCCGCAGTATTTT
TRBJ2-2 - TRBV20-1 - CSASGVFRDGITGELFF TGCAGTGCTTCTGGTGTTTTCCGGGACGGAATCACCGGGGAGCTGTTTTTT
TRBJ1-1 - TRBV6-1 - CASSKEGFPEAFF TGTGCCAGCAGTAAGGAGGGCTTCCCTGAAGCTTTCTTT